The 22 T cell receptor beta chains given below trace back to one sample, sequenced in a study of shared clonotypes between healthy human individuals. Libraries were prepared by immunoSEQ multiplex PCR; TCRdb keeps only in-frame clonotypes and omits some of them. This table has about 2 million clones, 90% to 95% appearing once. Sequenced sample: naive CD4+ T cells sorted from blood. The subset here: CD45RA+ positively selected. All receptors come from a man younger than 35 in good health.

This clone was detected only a few times. The chain carries TRBV5-5 and TRBJ1-5; D not certain. Germline CDR1 is SGHKS and CDR2 is YYEKEE (reference sequence). The CDR3 consists of 15 residues. V was pared by 0 bases and J by 7 bases, with 14 bases between. In DNA, the CDR3 is TGTGCCAGCAGCTTGGAGGGCTCGGACTCACAGCCCCAGCATTTT. Its protein is CASSLEGSDSQPQHF.

This chain connects TRBV2 to TRBJ2-4, with 13 bases identical to TRBD2. The germline CDR1 and CDR2 sequences are SNHLY and FYNNEI. V was clipped by 4 bases and J by 2 bases; unmatched bases: 8. The CDR3 extends over 18 amino acids. The CDR3 loop reads CASSVGTSGIKTKNIQYF. The CDR3 DNA is TGTGCCAGCAGTGTTGGGACTAGCGGGATAAAAACCAAAAACATTCAGTACTTC.

This chain joins TRBV7-2 and TRBJ2-7, with 7 bases identical to TRBD2. The trim removed 5 bases at V and 3 bases at J, leaving 10 bases unmatched. This CDR3 comprises 15 residues. The germline gives CDR1 SGHTA, CDR2 FQGNSA. This chain's CDR3 is CASSRRGAGLYEQYF. The CDR3 DNA reads TGTGCCAGCAGCCGTAGGGGAGCGGGACTCTACGAGCAGTACTTC.

This chain connects TRBV10-2 to TRBJ1-5, with 10 bases that match TRBD1. CDR3 size: 19 residues. Losses at the gene ends were 2 bases for V and 0 bases for J; bases not matched to a gene: 10. Germline V gives CDR1 WSHSY, CDR2 SAAADI. The DNA for the CDR3 is TGCGCCAGCAGTGAGCGACAGGGGGCAAGAACCTATAGCAATCAGCCCCAGCATTTT. It translates to CASSERQGARTYSNQPQHF.

A word on this clone: Other DNA sequences in the same sample also yield this CDR3. The gene calls are TRBV11-2 and TRBJ2-7; a weak D match, TRBD2 (5 bases). CDR1 is SGHAT and CDR2 is FQNNGV in the germline V gene. Trimming removed 1 base from V and 3 bases from J, with 7 bases in between. The CDR3 consists of 13 residues. CDR3 nucleotide sequence: TGTGCCAGCAGCTTAGGAGGGAACTACGAGCAGTACTTC. Protein sequence: CASSLGGNYEQYF.

The CDR3 DNA is TGTGCTAGTGGTTGGAAACGGGTGCCTTCTGGAAACACCATATATTTT. It specifies CASGWKRVPSGNTIYF. The J gene is TRBJ1-3, the V gene TRBV12-5; D is undetermined. The length of the CDR3 is 16 residues. Germline lookup yields CDR1 LGHNT and CDR2 FRNRAP. Trimming cost V 4 bases and J 1 base, with 14 bases left between them.

The chain links TRBV27 to TRBJ2-7, with 8 bases lining up with TRBD2. CDR1 MNHEY and CDR2 SMNVEV come from the germline V gene (reference sequence). This CDR3 is built from 14 residues. With V trimmed by 10 bases and J by 0 bases, 8 bases remained unmatched. The CDR3 is CATKRAGGSYEQYF. The CDR3 coding sequence is TGTGCCACCAAAAGGGCGGGAGGCTCCTACGAGCAGTACTTC.

The chain uses TRBV6-1 and TRBJ1-2; 8 bases are shared with TRBD1. CDR1 is MNHNS and CDR2 is SASEGT in the germline V gene. V was clipped by 0 bases and J by 14 bases; unmatched bases: 11. This CDR3 has 14 residues. CDR3 DNA sequence: TGTGCCAGCAGTGAAGCGCGACGGCAGGGGGCTTTGACCTTC. Translating it yields CASSEARRQGALTF.

The chain employs TRBV7-8 and TRBJ2-7; D remains unclear. The CDR3 consists of 12 residues. V was pared by 5 bases and J by 3 bases, with 8 bases between. CDR1 is SGHVS and CDR2 is FQNEAQ in the germline V gene. In DNA form, the CDR3 reads TGTGCCAGCAGCCCAGAATTCTACGAGCAGTACTTC. Translation: CASSPEFYEQYF.

This rearrangement joins TRBV12-5 to TRBJ2-1; D remains unclear. The ends were cut back, 2 bases at V and 3 bases at J, with 11 bases in the middle. The CDR3 loop spans 15 amino acids. Germline CDR1 and CDR2: LGHNT and FRNRAP. This CDR3 is CASGLNRALYNEQFF. The CDR3 coding sequence is TGTGCTAGTGGTTTGAACCGGGCCCTCTACAATGAGCAGTTCTTC.

The V call is TRBV28, the J call TRBJ2-2, with 8 bases lining up with TRBD2. V trimming: 8 bases; J trimming: 7 bases; junction bases outside the gene matches: 12. Germline V gene data show CDR1 as MDHEN and CDR2 as SYDVKM. This CDR3 has 15 residues. CDR3 nucleotide sequence: TGTGCCAGCCTAGCCCCTGGACTAGCCCACGGGGAGCTGTTTTTT. It codes for CASLAPGLAHGELFF.

The chain has TRBV19 and TRBJ2-6, with a tentative D call TRBD1 (5 bases). CDR1 and CDR2 (germline): LNHDA, SQIVND (reference sequence). The V end lost 8 bases, the J end lost 0 bases, and 8 bases lay between the germline ends. The length of the CDR3 is 14 residues. The CDR3 protein is CASGHLSGANVLTF. The DNA for the CDR3 is TGTGCCAGTGGACACCTCTCTGGGGCCAACGTCCTGACTTTC.

The chain is built from TRBV7-2 and TRBJ1-4; 7 bases agree with TRBD1. J was trimmed by 8 bases and V by 5 bases; bases with no gene match: 5. CDR1 is SGHTA and CDR2 is FQGNSA in the germline V gene. The CDR3 runs to 13 residues. The CDR3 loop reads CASSLTGVEKLFF. In nucleotides, the CDR3 is TGTGCCAGCAGCCTTACAGGGGTGGAAAAACTGTTTTTT.

About this clone: Additional DNA sequences in this sample encode the identical CDR3. The CDR3 nucleotides read TGCAGCGTCGCGGGACAGTCCTACGAGCAGTACTTC. It translates to CSVAGQSYEQYF. The V call is TRBV29-1, the J call TRBJ2-7; TRBD1 is a possible D gene (7 bases). Deletions cut 6 bases from V and 1 base from J, with 10 bases between. Germline CDR1 is SQVTM and CDR2 is ANQGSEA. This CDR3 is 12 amino acids long.

The chain links TRBV9 to TRBJ2-5; TRBD1 agrees at 8 bases. This CDR3 is 17 amino acids long. Looked up from germline, CDR1 is SGDLS and CDR2 is YYNGEE. V shed 4 bases, J shed 4 bases, and the junction held 15 bases outside the gene matches. The CDR3 bases are TGTGCCAGCAGCCCGAGAGGGCCCAACAGGGGGTTAGAGACCCAGTACTTC. As protein: CASSPRGPNRGLETQYF.

This clone was counted a few times. V gene TRBV6-1 combines with J gene TRBJ2-7; D is uncertain. The V and J ends lost 2 bases and 5 bases respectively, with 13 bases between them. This CDR3 comprises 14 residues. Per the germline V gene, CDR1 is MNHNS and CDR2 is SASEGT. The CDR3 DNA follows: TGTGCCAGCAGTGAACGGCAGGCCCCCGACGAGCAGTACTTC. Its protein is CASSERQAPDEQYF.

As regards this clone: Distinct nucleotide sequences in the sample also encode this CDR3. This chain links TRBV27 with TRBJ2-5; tentative D call: TRBD1 (6 bases). CDR3 length equals 13 residues. Trimming took 3 bases from V and 5 from J, leaving 10 bases between them. The germline gives CDR1 MNHEY, CDR2 SMNVEV (reference sequence). The CDR3: CASSLQGRETQYF. The CDR3, as DNA: TGTGCCAGCAGTTTGCAGGGGCGGGAGACCCAGTACTTC.

The V and J genes are TRBV4-1 and TRBJ1-6, with 7 bases fitting TRBD1. V shed 3 bases, J shed 3 bases, and the junction held 5 bases outside the gene matches. Germline-derived CDR1 and CDR2 are MGHRA and YSYEKL. The CDR3 is made up of 16 amino acids. The DNA of the CDR3 is TGCGCCAGCAGCCAGCCTGACAGGGTCTATAATTCACCCCTCCACTTT. Its protein product is CASSQPDRVYNSPLHF.

The V and J genes are TRBV10-3 and TRBJ2-7, with D maybe TRBD2 (6 bases). The CDR3 sequence is 16 residues long. CDR1 ENHRY and CDR2 SYGVKD come from the germline V gene. V was clipped by 0 bases and J by 6 bases, with 18 bases between them. The CDR3 DNA reads as TGTGCCATCAGTGAGTCGGAGGAGGGACCGGGACGCGAGCAGTACTTC. It is translated as CAISESEEGPGREQYF.

This clone was seen just once. It may be a read error: a sequence one base away is much more abundant. The chain combines TRBV7-9 with TRBJ1-6, with 10 bases fitting TRBD1. V was clipped by 5 bases and J by 5 bases; unmatched bases: 3. This CDR3 contains 15 residues. The germline CDR1 and CDR2 sequences are SEHNR and FQNEAQ (reference sequence). DNA for the CDR3: TGTGCCAGCAGCCCCGGGACAGGGGATAATTCACCCCTCCACTTT. Protein: CASSPGTGDNSPLHF.

The chain joins TRBV5-4 to TRBJ1-1, with a tentative D call TRBD1 (5 bases). Germline lookup yields CDR1 SGHNT and CDR2 YYREEE (reference sequence). Trimming cost V 4 bases and J 4 bases, with 14 bases left between them. CDR3 length equals 14 residues. The CDR3 loop reads CASSPLQGTTEAFF. CDR3 coding DNA: TGTGCCAGCAGCCCTTTGCAGGGAACCACTGAAGCTTTCTTT.

Of note for this clone: The sample contains more than one DNA sequence encoding this CDR3. The rearrangement uses TRBV18 and TRBJ2-7; D uncertain. The V end lost 4 bases, the J end lost 6 bases, and 10 bases lay between the germline ends. The CDR3 sequence is 12 residues long. Germline V gives CDR1 KGHSH, CDR2 LQKENI. CDR3 in DNA: TGTGCCAGCTCACGAGACTCCGGCGAGCAGTACTTC. It encodes CASSRDSGEQYF.